The clone carrying this T cell receptor (beta chain) was counted only a few times. The record originates from a study of blood T cell repertoires in COVID-19. Overall study: Spain, Italy and the United States supplied samples that represented acute and convalescent COVID-19. The analysed material was cDNA or gDNA that came from T cells, B-cell-depleted T cells, or PBMCs.

The germline V gene encodes CDR1 MNHNY and CDR2 SVGAGI (reference sequence). CDR3 length: 14 residues. V lost 5 bases and J lost 4; bases outside the gene matches: 7. How the authors handled the data: Estimation of nucleated cell counts was performed using reference gene primer amplification. TCRdb keeps only in-frame clones here, not all; method: immunoSEQ multiplex PCR. That table supplies the V and J calls and clone size; D and trimming were determined from the DNA. The sample has roughly 100,000 clones, roughly 80% seen once. This clonotype was sampled from a woman over 75 with active or convalescent COVID-19. Material: peripheral blood. The chain carries TRBV6-6 and TRBJ1-2, with 7 bases that match TRBD1. CDR3 sequence (DNA): TGTGCCAGCAGTAAATCCGACAGGGTCTATGGCTACACCTTC. Translation gives CASSKSDRVYGYTF.